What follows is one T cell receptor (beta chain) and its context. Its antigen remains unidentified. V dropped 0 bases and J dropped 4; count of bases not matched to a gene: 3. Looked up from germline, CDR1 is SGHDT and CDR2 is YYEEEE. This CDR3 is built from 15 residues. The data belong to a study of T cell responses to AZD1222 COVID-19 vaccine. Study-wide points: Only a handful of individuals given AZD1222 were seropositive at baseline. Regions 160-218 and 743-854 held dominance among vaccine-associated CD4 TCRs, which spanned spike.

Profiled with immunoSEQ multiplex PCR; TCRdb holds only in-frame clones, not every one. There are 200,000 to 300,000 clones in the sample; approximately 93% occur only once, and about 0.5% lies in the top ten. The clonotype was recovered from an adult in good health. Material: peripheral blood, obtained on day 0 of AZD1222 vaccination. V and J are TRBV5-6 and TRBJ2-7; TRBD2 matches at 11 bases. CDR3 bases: TGTGCCAGCAGCTTGGGACTAGCGGGAAGGTACGAGCAGTACTTC. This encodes CASSLGLAGRYEQYF.